Listed below are T cell receptor beta chains from one sample, sequenced in a study of blood T cell repertoires in COVID-19. Profiled with immunoSEQ multiplex PCR; TCRdb holds only in-frame clones, not every one. There are 150,000 to 200,000 clones in the sample; approximately 88% occur only once, and 7.5% to 10% lies in the top ten. Input material: PBMCs or T cells enriched from blood (not recorded which). These receptors were collected from a woman under 30 who had recovered from COVID-19. The CDR3 runs from the conserved cysteine through the conserved F or W.

CDR3 protein: CAILEGVNTEAFF
J gene: TRBJ1-1
V gene: TRBV6-5
CDR3 length: 13

CDR3 protein: CASSPTPPSRGPYEQYF
J gene: TRBJ2-7
V gene: TRBV7-6
CDR3 length: 17

CDR3 protein: CASSIVGANVLTF
J gene: TRBJ2-6
V gene: TRBV19
CDR3 length: 13

CDR3 protein: CASSYPSTTNEKLFF
J gene: TRBJ1-4
V gene: TRBV7-9
CDR3 length: 15

CDR3 protein: CASSLAYSSGNTIYF
J gene: TRBJ1-3
V gene: TRBV11-2
CDR3 length: 15

CDR3 protein: CATSGDSYEQYF
J gene: TRBJ2-7
V gene: TRBV24-1
CDR3 length: 12

CDR3 protein: CASSLGTGANSPLHF
J gene: TRBJ1-6
V gene: TRBV18
CDR3 length: 15

CDR3 protein: CASTPRETGNTIYF
J gene: TRBJ1-3
V gene: TRBV6-5
CDR3 length: 14

CDR3 protein: CASSIGTASYNEQFF
J gene: TRBJ2-1
V gene: TRBV19
CDR3 length: 15

CDR3 protein: CASSAGTGEGEQYF
J gene: TRBJ2-7
V gene: TRBV28
CDR3 length: 14

CDR3 protein: CASRQGSGANVLTF
J gene: TRBJ2-6
V gene: TRBV19
CDR3 length: 14

CDR3 protein: CASSLERWNTEAFF
J gene: TRBJ1-1
V gene: TRBV13
CDR3 length: 14

CDR3 protein: CASRHTASTGELFF
J gene: TRBJ2-2
V gene: TRBV13
CDR3 length: 14

CDR3 protein: CATSDAHDRTGNQPQHF
J gene: TRBJ1-5
V gene: TRBV24-1
CDR3 length: 17

CDR3 protein: CAWSIGTGQEKLFF
J gene: TRBJ1-4
V gene: TRBV30
CDR3 length: 14

CDR3 protein: CASSQDRPGQGTYSNQPQHF
J gene: TRBJ1-5
V gene: TRBV4-1
CDR3 length: 20

CDR3 protein: CASSYTVYEQYF
J gene: TRBJ2-7
V gene: TRBV11-2
CDR3 length: 12

CDR3 protein: CASSSSAADRAANYGYTF
J gene: TRBJ1-2
V gene: TRBV28
CDR3 length: 18

CDR3 protein: CASSLIREVNEQYF
J gene: TRBJ2-7
V gene: TRBV27
CDR3 length: 14

CDR3 protein: CASRPSGQGRRGYTF
J gene: TRBJ1-2
V gene: TRBV7-9
CDR3 length: 15

CDR3 protein: CASSPGQASGWATEAFF
J gene: TRBJ1-1
V gene: TRBV2
CDR3 length: 17

CDR3 protein: CASSLFGTGREGYTF
J gene: TRBJ1-2
V gene: TRBV5-4
CDR3 length: 15

CDR3 protein: CATKQGGSTDTQYF
J gene: TRBJ2-3
V gene: TRBV24-1
CDR3 length: 14

CDR3 protein: CASSSGGPNQPQHF
J gene: TRBJ1-5
V gene: TRBV5-1
CDR3 length: 14

CDR3 protein: CASSLPRDRGRSTEAFF
J gene: TRBJ1-1
V gene: TRBV7-9
CDR3 length: 17

CDR3 protein: CASSQGRSLDRDNEQFF
J gene: TRBJ2-1
V gene: TRBV4-1
CDR3 length: 17

CDR3 protein: CASDIRAKSTDGYTF
J gene: TRBJ1-2
V gene: TRBV2
CDR3 length: 15

CDR3 protein: CAWSLAYGYTF
J gene: TRBJ1-2
V gene: TRBV30
CDR3 length: 11

CDR3 protein: CASYYSDVYGYTF
J gene: TRBJ1-2
V gene: TRBV19
CDR3 length: 13

CDR3 protein: CASSTNGGSSYNSPLHF
J gene: TRBJ1-6
V gene: TRBV19
CDR3 length: 17

CDR3 protein: CASSLDRGNSPLHF
J gene: TRBJ1-6
V gene: TRBV7-3
CDR3 length: 14

CDR3 protein: CASSLDREVDSPLHF
J gene: TRBJ1-6
V gene: TRBV7-6
CDR3 length: 15

CDR3 protein: CASSLSTGGETQYF
J gene: TRBJ2-5
V gene: TRBV3-1/TRBV3-2
CDR3 length: 14

CDR3 protein: CSVEGGDTYNEQFF
J gene: TRBJ2-1
V gene: TRBV29-1
CDR3 length: 14

CDR3 protein: CASSFSHPGLQETQYF
J gene: TRBJ2-5
V gene: TRBV27
CDR3 length: 16